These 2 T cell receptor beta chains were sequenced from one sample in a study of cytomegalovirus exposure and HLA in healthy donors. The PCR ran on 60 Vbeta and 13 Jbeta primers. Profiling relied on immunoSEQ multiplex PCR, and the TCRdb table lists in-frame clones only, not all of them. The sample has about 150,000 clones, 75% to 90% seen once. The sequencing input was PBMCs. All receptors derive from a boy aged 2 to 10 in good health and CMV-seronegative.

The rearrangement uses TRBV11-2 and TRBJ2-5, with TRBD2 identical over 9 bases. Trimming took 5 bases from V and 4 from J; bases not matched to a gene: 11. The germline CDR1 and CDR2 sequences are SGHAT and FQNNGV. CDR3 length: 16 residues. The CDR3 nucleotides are TGTGCCAGCAGCGCACCCCCCGGCGGGGGGGCAGAGACCCAGTACTTC. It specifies CASSAPPGGGAETQYF. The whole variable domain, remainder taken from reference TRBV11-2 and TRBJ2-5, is EAGVAQSPRYKIIEKRQSVAFWCNPISGHATLYWYQQILGQGPKLLIQFQNNGVVDDSQLPKDRFSAERLKGVDSTLKIQPAKLEDSAVYLCASSAPPGGGAETQYFGPGTRLLVL.

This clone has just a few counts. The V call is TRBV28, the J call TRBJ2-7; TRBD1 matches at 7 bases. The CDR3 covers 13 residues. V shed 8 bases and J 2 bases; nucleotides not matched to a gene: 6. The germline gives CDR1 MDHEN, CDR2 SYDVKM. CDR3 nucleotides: TGTGCCAGCTTGGGACAGACTCCCTACGAGCAGTACTTC. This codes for CASLGQTPYEQYF.